The present entry profiles one T cell receptor (beta chain) with its context. This entry comes from a study of response to subunit inactivated influenza vaccine. TCRdb itself ran the RT-PCR reads through MiXCR, one entry per CDR3 protein. The sample shows under 550,000 distinct CDR3 sequences, more than 7% of them seen only once. CDR3 size: 14 residues. The V gene lost 1 base and the J gene lost 5 bases, with 11 bases spanning the gap. Germline-derived CDR1 and CDR2 are SNHLY and FYNNEI. This clonotype originated in a man aged 45-69 years who received an inactivated influenza vaccine. V usage is TRBV2 and J usage is TRBJ2-5; D unresolved. The sequencing here drew on PBMCs from blood, taken approximately 25 months after vaccination. The chain's CDR3 is CASSEGSLGETQYF. In nucleotides, the CDR3 is TGTGCCAGCAGTGAAGGCTCCCTGGGGGAGACCCAGTACTTC.